Presented here are 2 T cell receptor beta chains from one specimen sequenced in a study of long-term antiretroviral therapy in people with HIV. Version v3.0 of the immunoSEQ assay was performed at survey level. The protocol was immunoSEQ multiplex PCR, while the TCRdb copy is restricted to in-frame clones and leaves out a portion. The table records about 26,000 clones, approximately 85% of them present only once. The sequencing here drew on unsorted PBMCs, taken 2.9 years after starting antiretroviral therapy. Receptors were obtained from a man aged 45 to 65 with HIV.

The chain uses TRBV14 and TRBJ2-4; possible D gene TRBD1, 6 bases. V was cut by 0 bases and J by 2 bases, with 20 bases left in between. CDR1 is SGHDN, CDR2 FVKESK, per germline. The CDR3 extends over 19 amino acids. The CDR3 here is CASSQEAYRDKITKNIQYF. The CDR3, as DNA: TGTGCCAGCAGCCAAGAGGCCTACCGGGACAAGATAACCAAAAACATTCAGTACTTC.

This clone showed up just a few times. J is TRBJ1-3 and V is TRBV10-2; D remains ambiguous. V lost 2 bases and J lost 8, with 4 bases in between. The CDR3 has 11 residues. Germline CDR1 and CDR2: WSHSY and SAAADI. The CDR3 here is CASSEGYTIYF. The CDR3 DNA reads as TGCGCCAGCAGTGAGGGGTACACCATATATTTT.